This T cell receptor beta chain stems from a study of identical twins. Study findings and constraints: Findings depended on cross-sectional statistics rather than tracking the same donors.

The CDR3 is 17 amino acids. Per the germline V gene, CDR1 is KGHDR and CDR2 is SFDVKD. Unmatched junction bases numbered 8, after V lost 3 bases and J lost 4 bases. In regard to this clonotype: Antigen unknown.

Template switching (which added a universal primer site) was used, and cDNA carried unique molecular identifiers. One entry per CDR3 protein results from TCRdb running MiXCR on the 5' RACE reads. The sample consists of around 530,000 distinct CDR3 sequences, over 12% of them appearing once. The data were also submitted as part of a second study, on yellow fever vaccine responses in identical twins.

The clonotype was recovered from a woman under 30 in good health. The genes are TRBV24-1 and TRBJ2-2; 9 nucleotides agree with TRBD2. The sequencing input was CD4+ T cells sorted from blood. CDR3 protein: CATSDPPSGRPTGELFF. The CDR3 bases are TGTGCCACCAGTGATCCACCCAGCGGGAGGCCCACCGGGGAGCTGTTTTTT.